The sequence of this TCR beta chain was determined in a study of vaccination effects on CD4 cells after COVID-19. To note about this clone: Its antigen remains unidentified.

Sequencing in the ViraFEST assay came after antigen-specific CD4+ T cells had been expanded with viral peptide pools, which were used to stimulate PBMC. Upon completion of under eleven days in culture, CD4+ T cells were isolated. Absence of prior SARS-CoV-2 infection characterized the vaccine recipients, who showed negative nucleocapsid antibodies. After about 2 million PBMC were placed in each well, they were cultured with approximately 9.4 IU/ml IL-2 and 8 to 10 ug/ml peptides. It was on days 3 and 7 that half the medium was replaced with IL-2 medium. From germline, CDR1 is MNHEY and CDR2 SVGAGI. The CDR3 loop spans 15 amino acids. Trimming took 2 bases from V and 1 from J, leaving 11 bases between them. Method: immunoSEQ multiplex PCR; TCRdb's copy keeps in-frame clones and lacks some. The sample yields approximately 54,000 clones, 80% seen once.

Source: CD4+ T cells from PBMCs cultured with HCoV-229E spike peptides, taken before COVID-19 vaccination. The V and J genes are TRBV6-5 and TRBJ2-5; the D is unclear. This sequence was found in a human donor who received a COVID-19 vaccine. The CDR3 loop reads CASSYGGYPQETQYF. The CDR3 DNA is TGTGCCAGCAGTTACGGTGGTTACCCCCAAGAGACCCAGTACTTC.